This T cell receptor (beta chain) was found in a study of blood T cell repertoires in COVID-19. Background on the study: Spain, Italy and the United States supplied samples that represented acute and convalescent COVID-19.

Germline CDR1 LGHNA, CDR2 YSLEER. The V segment lost 3 bases and the J segment 3 bases; nucleotides outside the gene matches: 5. This CDR3 comprises 16 residues. Original methodology: Estimated nucleated cell counts came from reference gene primer amplification. Here immunoSEQ multiplex PCR was the method, and the copy in TCRdb shows in-frame clones only, minus some. Clonal size and the V and J genes are those of that table, whereas D and trimming came from the DNA. The sample lists fewer than 300,000 clones, around four fifths occurring once. This clone was counted many times. Sequenced sample: peripheral blood. This chain joins TRBV4-3 and TRBJ2-1; 10 positions agree with TRBD1. This receptor was identified in a woman aged 45 to 65 who had recovered from COVID-19. CDR3 residues: CASSQAGTGDYNEQFF. The DNA of the CDR3 is TGCGCCAGCAGCCAGGCCGGGACAGGGGACTACAATGAGCAGTTCTTC.